A single TCR beta chain is shown here with its context. Its antigen is as yet unknown. This entry belongs to a study of chemoradiotherapy in HPV16-positive cancers. Whole-study results and caveats: Candidate HPV-specific clones and E7-related TCR motifs grew in tumor during treatment. In HPV16-positive patients, HPV-responsive T-cell expansion tracked better recurrence-free survival.

Over chemoradiotherapy, repertoires were sampled more than once. TCRdb keeps only in-frame clones here, not all; method: immunoSEQ multiplex PCR. Of fewer than 4,500 clones in the sample, over 70% were seen once. Specimen: tumor tissue, collected from a patient who underwent chemoradiotherapy. The sequence was obtained from a human donor with HPV-associated anogenital cancer.

The CDR3 coding sequence is TGTGCCATCAGTAAAACTAGCGGGAGCTCAGATACGCAGTATTTT. Protein product: CAISKTSGSSDTQYF. The rearrangement links TRBV10-3 to TRBJ2-3; 11 bases align to TRBD2. The ends lost 5 bases at V and 4 bases at J; junction bases unmatched: 5. Germline V gene lookup returns CDR1 ENHRY and CDR2 SYGVKD. The CDR3 has 15 residues.